The source of this TCR beta chain is a study of Ad26.COV2.S vaccination and SARS-CoV-2 variants. The overall study: Donor got 5x10^10 or 1x10^11 viral particles of Ad26.COV2.S. Findings and caveats of the study: Researchers reported similar non-spike TCR breadth in vaccine and placebo recipients.

Sequenced by immunoSEQ multiplex PCR; TCRdb stores in-frame clones only, minus some. The sample carries roughly 380,000 clones, approximately 87% recorded once. About this clone itself: Its antigen is not known. Other DNA sequences in this sample translate to the same CDR3.

The CDR3 spans 12 residues. Germline lookup yields CDR1 MDHEN and CDR2 SYDVKM. The ends were cut back, 6 bases at V and 5 bases at J, with 10 bases in the middle. Treatment meaning: about 20 received Ad26.COV2.S at low or high dose, single or two shots; a few received placebo; per-sample allocation not given. Sampling was done on day 63 after the first vaccine or placebo injection. It was Wuhan-strain SARS-CoV-2 spike that the Ad26 vaccine vector expressed. The chain combines TRBV28 with TRBJ1-1; D remains unclear. This TCR derives from a person between 18 and 60 years old who received the Ad26.COV2.S COVID-19 vaccine or a placebo. This material consisted of peripheral blood, taken in a trial of Ad26.COV2.S vaccine versus placebo. CDR3 sequence reads: CASRRGGTEAFF. The CDR3 bases are TGTGCCAGCAGGCGGGGTGGGACTGAAGCTTTCTTT.